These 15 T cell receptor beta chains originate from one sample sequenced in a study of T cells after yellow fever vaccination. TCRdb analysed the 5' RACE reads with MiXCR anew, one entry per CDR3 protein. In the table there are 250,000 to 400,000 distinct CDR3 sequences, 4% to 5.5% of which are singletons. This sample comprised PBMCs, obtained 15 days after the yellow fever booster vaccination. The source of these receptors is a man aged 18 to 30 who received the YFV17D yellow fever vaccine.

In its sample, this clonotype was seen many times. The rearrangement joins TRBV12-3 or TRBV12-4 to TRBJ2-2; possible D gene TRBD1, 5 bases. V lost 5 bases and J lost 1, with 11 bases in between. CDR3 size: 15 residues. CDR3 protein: CASSPFQGNTGELFF. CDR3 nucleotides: TGTGCCAGCAGTCCCTTTCAGGGGAACACCGGGGAGCTGTTTTTT.

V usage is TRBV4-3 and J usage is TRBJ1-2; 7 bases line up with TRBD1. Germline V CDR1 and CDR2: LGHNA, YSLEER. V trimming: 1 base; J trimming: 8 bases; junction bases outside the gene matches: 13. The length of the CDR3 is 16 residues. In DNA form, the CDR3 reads TGCGCCAGCAGCCAAGCCGGGACAGATTCTTTTACGGGCTACACCTTC. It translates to CASSQAGTDSFTGYTF.

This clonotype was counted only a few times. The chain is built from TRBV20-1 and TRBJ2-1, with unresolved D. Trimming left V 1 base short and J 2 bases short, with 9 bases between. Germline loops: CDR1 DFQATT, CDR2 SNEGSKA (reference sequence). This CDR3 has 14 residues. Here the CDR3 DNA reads TGCAGTGCTAGAGGCTCGGCAACCTACAATGAGCAGTTCTTC. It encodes CSARGSATYNEQFF.

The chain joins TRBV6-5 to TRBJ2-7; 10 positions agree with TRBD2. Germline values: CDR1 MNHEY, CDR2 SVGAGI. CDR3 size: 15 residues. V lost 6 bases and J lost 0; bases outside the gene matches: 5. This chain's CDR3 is CASSSRTSGSYEQYF. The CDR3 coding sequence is TGTGCCAGCAGCTCCCGGACTAGCGGCTCCTACGAGCAGTACTTC.

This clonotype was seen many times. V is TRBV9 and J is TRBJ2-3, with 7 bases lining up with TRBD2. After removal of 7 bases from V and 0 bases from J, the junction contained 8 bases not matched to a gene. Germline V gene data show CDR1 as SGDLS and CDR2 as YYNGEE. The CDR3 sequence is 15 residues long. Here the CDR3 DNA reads TGTGCCAGCGGGGGAGGGCGGGGAAGCACAGATACGCAGTATTTT. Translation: CASGGGRGSTDTQYF.

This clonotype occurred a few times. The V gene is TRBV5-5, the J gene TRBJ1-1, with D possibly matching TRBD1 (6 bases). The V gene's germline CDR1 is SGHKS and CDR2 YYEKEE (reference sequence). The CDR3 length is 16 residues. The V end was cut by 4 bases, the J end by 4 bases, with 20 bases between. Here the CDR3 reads CASSLTRGGVTTEAFF. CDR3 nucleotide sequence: TGTGCCAGCAGCCTGACTCGAGGGGGGGTGACCACTGAAGCTTTCTTT.

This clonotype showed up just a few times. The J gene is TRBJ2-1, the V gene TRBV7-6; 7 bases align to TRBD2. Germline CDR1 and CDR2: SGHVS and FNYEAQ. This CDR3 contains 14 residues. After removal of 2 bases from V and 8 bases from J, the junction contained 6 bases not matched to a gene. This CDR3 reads CASSLIWGGDEQFF. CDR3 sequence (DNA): TGTGCCAGCAGCTTAATTTGGGGAGGGGATGAGCAGTTCTTC. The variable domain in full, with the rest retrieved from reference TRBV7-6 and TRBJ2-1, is GAGVSQSPRYKVTKRGQDVALRCDPISGHVSLYWYRQALGQGPEFLTYFNYEAQQDKSGLPNDRFSAERPEGSISTLTIQRTEQRDSAMYRCASSLIWGGDEQFFGPGTRLTVL.

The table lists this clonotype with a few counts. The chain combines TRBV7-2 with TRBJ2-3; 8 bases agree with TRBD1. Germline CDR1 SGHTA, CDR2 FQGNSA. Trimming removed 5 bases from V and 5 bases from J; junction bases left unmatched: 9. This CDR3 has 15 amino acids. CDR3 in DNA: TGTGCCAGCAGCAGAAACACAGGGGGACGAGATACGCAGTATTTT. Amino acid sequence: CASSRNTGGRDTQYF.

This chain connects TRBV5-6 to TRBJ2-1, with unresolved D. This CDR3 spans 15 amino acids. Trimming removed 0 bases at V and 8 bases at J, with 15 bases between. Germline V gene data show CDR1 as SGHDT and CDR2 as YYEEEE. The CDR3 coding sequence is TGTGCCAGCAGCTTGGAATCCTTAGTTGGGGATGAGCAGTTCTTC. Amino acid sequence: CASSLESLVGDEQFF.

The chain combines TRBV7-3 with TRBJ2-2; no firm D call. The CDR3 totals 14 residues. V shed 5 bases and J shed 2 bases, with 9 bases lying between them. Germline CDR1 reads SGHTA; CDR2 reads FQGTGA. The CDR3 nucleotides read TGTGCCAGCAGCCCACCCGATAACACCGGGGAGCTGTTTTTT. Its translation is CASSPPDNTGELFF.

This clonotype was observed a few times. This chain's CDR3 is CASSPPPPGRLTGELFF. CDR3 nucleotide sequence: TGTGCCAGCTCACCGCCCCCCCCGGGCCGTTTAACCGGGGAGCTGTTTTTT. The chain joins TRBV18 to TRBJ2-2; D gene ambiguous. Deletions cut 3 bases from V and 5 bases from J, with 19 bases between. This CDR3 is 17 amino acids long. Germline assignment: CDR1 KGHSH and CDR2 LQKENI.

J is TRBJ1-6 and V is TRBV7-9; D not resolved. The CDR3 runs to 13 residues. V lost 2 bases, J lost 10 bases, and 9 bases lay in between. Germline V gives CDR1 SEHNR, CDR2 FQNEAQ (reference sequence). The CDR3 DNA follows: TGTGCCAGCAGCTTAAACGGGGAATCACCCCTCCACTTT. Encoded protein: CASSLNGESPLHF.

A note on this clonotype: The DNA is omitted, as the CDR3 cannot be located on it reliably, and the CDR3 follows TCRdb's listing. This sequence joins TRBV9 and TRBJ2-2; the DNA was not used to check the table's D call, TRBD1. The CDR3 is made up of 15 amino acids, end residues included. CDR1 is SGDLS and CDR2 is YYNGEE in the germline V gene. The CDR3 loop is CASSVGGGNTGELIF.

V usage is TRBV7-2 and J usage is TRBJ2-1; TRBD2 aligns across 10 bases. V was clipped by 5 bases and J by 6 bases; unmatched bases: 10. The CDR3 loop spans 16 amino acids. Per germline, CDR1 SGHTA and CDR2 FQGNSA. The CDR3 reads CASSILAGRRVNEQFF. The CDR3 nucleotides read TGTGCCAGCAGCATACTAGCGGGGAGAAGAGTCAATGAGCAGTTCTTC.

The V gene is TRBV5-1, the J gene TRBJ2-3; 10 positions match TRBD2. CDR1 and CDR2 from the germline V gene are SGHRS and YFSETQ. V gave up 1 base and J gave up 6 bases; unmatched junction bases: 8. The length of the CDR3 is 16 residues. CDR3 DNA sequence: TGCGCCAGCAGCTTGATTCCAGCGGGGGGGCCGGATACGCAGTATTTT. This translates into CASSLIPAGGPDTQYF.